These 30 T cell receptor beta chains originate from one sample sequenced in a study of identical twins. One entry per CDR3 protein results from TCRdb running MiXCR on the 5' RACE reads. The repertoire holds 1.5 million to 2 million distinct CDR3 sequences, with less than 40% as singletons. The sample comprised cord blood. The receptors were gathered from a newborn girl in good health.

The chain has TRBV20-1 and TRBJ2-1; 12 positions agree with TRBD2. V was pared by 2 bases and J by 5 bases, with 4 bases of the junction left unmatched. This CDR3 has 15 amino acids. Germline loops: CDR1 DFQATT, CDR2 SNEGSKA (reference sequence). CDR3 loop: CSARRLAGVNNEQFF. The DNA of the CDR3 is TGCAGTGCTAGACGACTAGCGGGAGTTAACAATGAGCAGTTCTTC.

This clonotype was detected only a few times. This sequence joins TRBV11-2 and TRBJ2-1, with TRBD2 as a possible D gene (7 bases). Trimming shortened V by 8 bases and J by 2 bases, and 16 bases separated the two germline ends. Germline-derived CDR1 and CDR2 are SGHAT and FQNNGV. This CDR3 is built from 15 residues. The CDR3: CASLGGQAPYNEQFF. In DNA, the CDR3 is TGTGCCAGCTTGGGGGGGCAGGCCCCCTACAATGAGCAGTTCTTC.

This chain links TRBV5-1 with TRBJ2-5, with 15 positions matching TRBD2. V was pared by 4 bases and J by 1 base, with 2 bases of the junction left unmatched. The CDR3 is made up of 16 amino acids. CDR1 is SGHRS and CDR2 is YFSETQ in the germline V gene. CDR3 region: CASSRTSGGVQETQYF. CDR3 in DNA: TGCGCCAGCAGCCGGACTAGCGGGGGGGTCCAAGAGACCCAGTACTTC.

This clonotype has just a few counts. J is TRBJ1-5 and V is TRBV28, with 8 nucleotides matching TRBD1. The CDR3 contains 14 residues. V dropped 6 bases and J dropped 5; count of bases not matched to a gene: 6. Germline-derived CDR1 and CDR2 are MDHEN and SYDVKM. The CDR3 sequence: CASSRGRGDQPQHF. CDR3 DNA: TGTGCCAGCAGCAGGGGGCGCGGGGATCAGCCCCAGCATTTT.

This chain connects TRBV5-1 to TRBJ2-1, with TRBD1 matching 8 bases. Germline assignment: CDR1 SGHRS and CDR2 YFSETQ. CDR3 size: 14 residues. The J segment lost 5 bases and the V segment lost 8 bases, leaving 9 bases of the junction unmatched. The DNA for the CDR3 is TGCGCCAGTTCACAGGGGGGACTCAACAATGAGCAGTTCTTC. Amino acid sequence: CASSQGGLNNEQFF.

This clonotype has more than one count but fewer than ten. The rearrangement joins TRBV27 to TRBJ1-2; D unclear. This CDR3 region has 14 residues. V was clipped by 5 bases and J by 5 bases, with 15 bases between them. Germline-derived CDR1 and CDR2 are MNHEY and SMNVEV (reference sequence). CDR3 sequence: CASSTPGSRYGYTF. The CDR3, as DNA: TGTGCCAGCAGTACCCCGGGCAGCAGATATGGCTACACCTTC.

The chain couples TRBV25-1 to TRBJ1-5; TRBD1 agrees at 8 bases. Trimming took 2 bases from V and 8 from J; bases not matched to a gene: 5. The CDR3 is 14 amino acids. Germline CDR1 and CDR2: MGHDK and SYGVNS. The CDR3 DNA follows: TGTGCCAGCAGTGAACAGGGGGCCAAAAAGCCCCAGCATTTT. Its protein is CASSEQGAKKPQHF.

In its sample, this clonotype was seen a few times. The chain is built from TRBV7-9 and TRBJ2-3; D possibly corresponds to TRBD2 (6 bases). The CDR3 has 17 amino acids. Per the germline V gene, CDR1 is SEHNR and CDR2 is FQNEAQ (reference sequence). V lost 5 bases and J lost 0, with 18 bases in between. The CDR3 is CASSPTRGILSTDTQYF. The CDR3 DNA reads TGTGCCAGCAGCCCAACTCGGGGGATACTTAGCACAGATACGCAGTATTTT. The full variable domain, with the rest looked up from reference TRBV7-9 and TRBJ2-3, is DTGVSQNPRHKITKRGQNVTFRCDPISEHNRLYWYRQTLGQGPEFLTYFQNEAQLEKSRLLSDRFSAERPKGSFSTLEIQRTEQGDSAMYLCASSPTRGILSTDTQYFGPGTRLTVL.

This clonotype was counted between two and nine times. This sequence joins TRBV10-3 and TRBJ1-2; D unresolved. The CDR3 runs to 15 residues. V was trimmed by 4 bases and J by 1 base, leaving 13 bases between them. Germline assignment: CDR1 ENHRY and CDR2 SYGVKD. The CDR3 coding sequence is TGTGCCATCAGTGCCCCCGTGCCGCATAACTATGGCTACACCTTC. Translation gives CAISAPVPHNYGYTF.

There are a few counts of this clonotype. The genes are TRBV6-1 and TRBJ2-5; tentative D call: TRBD1 (6 bases). CDR3 length: 15 residues. Between the trimmed V and J ends, which lost 1 base and 2 bases, there was a span of 11 bases. Germline assignment: CDR1 MNHNS and CDR2 SASEGT. CDR3: CASSEGLRGQETQYF. CDR3 coding DNA: TGTGCCAGCAGTGAAGGACTCAGGGGACAAGAGACCCAGTACTTC.

The rearrangement links TRBV9 to TRBJ2-1; D might be TRBD2 (6 bases). The germline V and J ends were trimmed by 0 bases and 1 base, with 11 bases remaining between them. CDR1 and CDR2 (germline): SGDLS, YYNGEE. This CDR3 has 16 residues. This CDR3 is CASSVGPGLSYNEQFF. CDR3 in DNA: TGTGCCAGCAGCGTAGGCCCGGGACTTTCCTACAATGAGCAGTTCTTC.

Remarks on this clonotype: A much larger clonotype is one base distant, so this may be a read error. This chain connects TRBV4-1 to TRBJ2-1; possible D gene TRBD2, 5 bases. Germline V gives CDR1 MGHRA, CDR2 YSYEKL. This CDR3 has 16 residues. CDR3 DNA sequence: TGCACCAGCAGCCAAGATGACTTAATTGGCGGGAATGAGCAGTTCTTC. Its protein is CTSSQDDLIGGNEQFF.

The chain carries TRBV12-3 or TRBV12-4 and TRBJ1-2; D unclear. This CDR3 spans 14 amino acids. The V gene lost 8 bases and the J gene lost 2 bases, with 15 bases spanning the gap. The CDR3 is CASRSSGGNYGYTF. The CDR3 DNA reads TGTGCCAGCCGCAGTTCCGGAGGGAACTATGGCTACACCTTC.

Of note for this clonotype: Being one base from a much bigger clone, this may be a read error. In DNA, the CDR3 is TGTGCCAGCAGTTCCCCAAATACGCAGTATTTT. It yields the protein CASSSPNTQYF. The J gene is TRBJ2-3, the V gene TRBV28; D uncertain. The CDR3 spans 11 residues. The V gene's germline CDR1 is MDHEN and CDR2 SYDVKM. Trimming took 4 bases from V and 7 from J, leaving 6 bases between them.

The V gene is TRBV20-1, the J gene TRBJ2-1, with D possibly being TRBD1 (7 bases). Germline CDR1 and CDR2: DFQATT and SNEGSKA (reference sequence). V was pared by 0 bases and J by 11 bases, with 26 bases between. CDR3 length: 17 amino acids. CDR3 coding DNA: TGCAGTGCTAGAGAGACGGAGGGGGCAGGGAGGTCCTTTCAGCAGTTCTTC. It is translated as CSARETEGAGRSFQQFF.

Concerning this clonotype: A single base separates this from a much larger clone, so it may be a read error. This sequence joins TRBV9 and TRBJ2-5; D unclear. The DNA end favors TRBJ2-1, so the J call may be wrong. The CDR3 sequence is 12 residues long. Germline loops: CDR1 SGDLS, CDR2 YYNGEE. The CDR3 DNA sequence: TGTGCCAGCAGCTCCTTCCAAGAGACCCAGTTCTTC. Translation gives CASSSFQETQFF.

This clonotype occurred a few times. This chain connects TRBV3-1 to TRBJ2-5; D is undetermined. The germline V gene has CDR1 LGHDT and CDR2 YNNKEL (reference sequence). Trimming took 0 bases from V and 4 from J, leaving 12 bases between them. The CDR3 covers 15 residues. CDR3 DNA: TGTGCCAGCAGCCAAGAGCTATCCCCTAGAGAGACCCAGTACTTC. Protein sequence: CASSQELSPRETQYF.

Points on this clonotype: Mismatch with germline at one junction end may stem from a read error. The chain is built from TRBV6-1 and TRBJ2-7; D unclear. CDR1 is MNHNS, CDR2 SASEGT, per germline. The CDR3 contains 14 residues. The CDR3 DNA reads as TGTGCCGGCAGTGCTAATAGGGTCTCCTACGAGCAGTACTTC. Its translation: CAGSANRVSYEQYF.

In its sample, this clonotype was seen a few times. V and J are TRBV20-1 and TRBJ1-4; D is ambiguous. CDR1 and CDR2 (germline): DFQATT, SNEGSKA (reference sequence). CDR3 length: 16 amino acids. The ends were cut back, 5 bases at V and 8 bases at J, with 24 bases in the middle. The CDR3 region is CSAPVIEGPWREKLFF. The CDR3 nucleotides read TGCAGTGCTCCGGTCATCGAGGGCCCTTGGAGGGAAAAACTGTTTTTT.

This clonotype was observed a single time. The gene calls are TRBV10-3 and TRBJ2-3; D call uncertain. Trimming pared 6 bases from V and 2 bases from J, leaving 18 bases between. Germline loops: CDR1 ENHRY, CDR2 SYGVKD. The CDR3 spans 16 residues. CDR3 DNA: TGTGCCATCAGAAGCAGACCATTCATGCTCACAGATACGCAGTATTTT. Residues: CAIRSRPFMLTDTQYF.

The rearrangement links TRBV29-1 to TRBJ2-1; TRBD2 matches 7 bases. The germline V gene encodes CDR1 SQVTM and CDR2 ANQGSEA. V lost 6 bases to trimming and J lost 6 bases; unmatched junction nucleotides: 11. The CDR3 is 14 residues long. The CDR3 DNA follows: TGCAGCGTAGTAAGGGAGGGGCCCCCCAATGAGCAGTTCTTC. This translates into CSVVREGPPNEQFF.

Turning to this clonotype: A read error may account for a junction end that differs from germline. This rearrangement joins TRBV3-1 to TRBJ2-5; D possibly corresponds to TRBD2 (6 bases). CDR1 and CDR2 (germline): LGHDT, YNNKEL (reference sequence). The CDR3 runs 15 residues. CDR3 region: CAENEEGPKQEIQYF. As DNA, the CDR3 is TGTGCCGAAAACGAGGAGGGGCCCAAACAAGAGATCCAGTACTTC.

In its sample, this clonotype was seen a few times. The genes are TRBV6-2 or TRBV6-3 and TRBJ1-5; D perhaps matches TRBD1 (6 bases). This CDR3 is 15 amino acids long. The germline V gene has CDR1 MNHEY and CDR2 SVGEGT. The V gene lost 0 bases and the J gene lost 3 bases, with 9 bases spanning the gap. CDR3 nucleotide sequence: TGTGCCAGCAGTTACTCGGGGGGCCTCAATCAGCCCCAGCATTTT. Translation: CASSYSGGLNQPQHF.

This clonotype was counted a few times. The gene calls are TRBV29-1 and TRBJ2-7; TRBD1 agrees at 7 bases. The CDR3 length is 13 residues. CDR1 and CDR2 (germline): SQVTM, ANQGSEA. V shed 6 bases and J 3 bases; nucleotides not matched to a gene: 8. The CDR3 region is CSVFRDSNYEQYF. The DNA for the CDR3 is TGCAGCGTATTCCGGGACAGCAACTACGAGCAGTACTTC.

V gene TRBV7-2 combines with J gene TRBJ2-3; no clear D gene. V lost 1 base to trimming and J lost 3 bases, with 8 bases between them. Germline V gives CDR1 SGHTA, CDR2 FQGNSA. The CDR3 is 14 amino acids. For the CDR3, the DNA is TGTGCCAGCAGCTTAGGGAGACTGACAGATACGCAGTATTTT. This translates into CASSLGRLTDTQYF.

A few counts support this clonotype. The chain recombines TRBV12-3 or TRBV12-4 with TRBJ1-2, with TRBD1 matching over 7 bases. The length of the CDR3 is 15 residues. V gave up 5 bases and J gave up 4 bases; unmatched junction bases: 10. CDR3 region: CASSGTTGAGYGYTF. The CDR3 bases are TGTGCCAGCAGTGGGACCACAGGGGCCGGCTATGGCTACACCTTC.

The CDR3 sequence is CSATTRVAKRGNYEQYF. DNA for the CDR3: TGCAGTGCTACTACCAGGGTAGCCAAGAGAGGGAACTACGAGCAGTACTTC. The chain uses TRBV20-1 and TRBJ2-5, with D perhaps matching TRBD1 or TRBD2 (5 bases each). TRBJ2-7 explains the end of the DNA better; the J call may be wrong. Germline-derived CDR1 and CDR2 are DFQATT and SNEGSKA (reference sequence). The CDR3 length is 17 residues.

This clonotype was observed a handful of times. The CDR3 sequence is CASSVGGARREAFF. DNA for the CDR3: TGTGCCAGCAGTGTGGGGGGGGCTCGGAGGGAAGCTTTCTTT. This rearrangement joins TRBV2 to TRBJ1-1; tentatively, D is TRBD1 (6 bases). V was shortened by 4 bases and J by 8 bases, with 17 bases between the two germline ends. CDR1 SNHLY and CDR2 FYNNEI come from the germline V gene. The CDR3 contains 14 residues.

This clonotype appeared many times. The chain couples TRBV10-2 to TRBJ2-3; the D call may be TRBD1 or TRBD2 (6 bases each). The germline CDR1 and CDR2 sequences are WSHSY and SAAADI. The CDR3 contains 17 residues. The chain's CDR3 is CGVGGSYHPLFTDTQYF. The CDR3 nucleotides read TGCGGAGTCGGGGGCTCTTACCATCCATTATTCACAGATACGCAGTATTTT.

The chain recombines TRBV7-8 with TRBJ2-3; tentatively, D is TRBD2 (6 bases). Trimming removed 3 bases at V and 2 bases at J, with 15 bases between. CDR1 and CDR2 (germline): SGHVS, FQNEAQ. This CDR3 has 16 residues. CDR3 bases: TGTGCCAGCAGCTTTAGAGGGGCGGGGACCACAGATACGCAGTATTTT. Residues: CASSFRGAGTTDTQYF. Looking up the rest from reference TRBV7-8 and TRBJ2-3 gives the full variable domain: GAGVSQSPRYKVAKRGQDVALRCDPISGHVSLFWYQQALGQGPEFLTYFQNEAQLDKSGLPSDRFFAERPEGSVSTLKIQRTQQEDSAVYLCASSFRGAGTTDTQYFGPGTRLTVL.